These 23 T cell receptor beta chains were all obtained from the same sample, sequenced in a study of cytomegalovirus exposure and HLA in healthy donors. Primers: 60 Vbeta forward and 13 Jbeta reverse. Measured with immunoSEQ multiplex PCR; TCRdb has only the in-frame clones, and not every one. The sample shows 100,000 to 150,000 clones, about 85% of them seen only once. The sample consisted of PBMCs. The source of these receptors is a man in his late teens or twenties in good health and CMV-seropositive.

CDR3 residues: CASSSGTSGTDTQYF. DNA for the CDR3: TGTGCCAGCAGTTCGGGGACTAGCGGCACAGATACGCAGTATTTT. V gene TRBV6-5 combines with J gene TRBJ2-3; 10 positions agree with TRBD2. V dropped 4 bases and J dropped 1; count of bases not matched to a gene: 2. CDR3 length: 15 residues. The germline CDR1 and CDR2 sequences are MNHEY and SVGAGI.

The rearrangement links TRBV27 to TRBJ1-1; no firm D call. Germline V CDR1 and CDR2: MNHEY, SMNVEV (reference sequence). The CDR3 length is 14 residues. V lost 7 bases and J lost 1, with 13 bases in between. CDR3 nucleotide sequence: TGTGCCAGCACCCAAACTCGGGGGAACACTGAAGCTTTCTTT. It specifies CASTQTRGNTEAFF.

DNA for the CDR3: TGTGCCTGGAGTGTCGGTTACTCGGCCAAAAACATTCAGTACTTC. Its translation: CAWSVGYSAKNIQYF. The rearrangement links TRBV30 to TRBJ2-4; D ambiguous. Germline V gene data show CDR1 as GTSNPN and CDR2 as SVGIG (reference sequence). The CDR3 runs to 15 residues. Trimming left V 0 bases short and J 1 base short, with 10 bases between. Filled out from reference TRBV30 and TRBJ2-4, the complete variable domain reads SQTIHQWPATLVQPVGSPLSLECTVEGTSNPNLYWYRQAAGRGLQLLFYSVGIGQISSEVPQNLSASRPQDRQFILSSKKLLLSDSGFYLCAWSVGYSAKNIQYFGAGTRLSVL.

V gene TRBV9 combines with J gene TRBJ2-3, with 13 bases identical to TRBD2. V was clipped by 2 bases and J by 2 bases; unmatched bases: 2. The V gene's germline CDR1 is SGDLS and CDR2 YYNGEE. The CDR3 is 16 amino acids. The CDR3 here is CASSVGTSGNTDTQYF. CDR3 coding DNA: TGTGCCAGCAGCGTTGGGACTAGCGGGAACACAGATACGCAGTATTTT.

For the CDR3, the DNA is TGTGCCAGCAGCCAAGTAATCGGGACAGCCCAAGAGACCCAGTACTTC. Translating it yields CASSQVIGTAQETQYF. The chain recombines TRBV4-2 with TRBJ2-5; TRBD1 matches at 7 bases. Germline V gene lookup returns CDR1 LGHNA and CDR2 YNFKEQ. J lost 1 base, V lost 1 base, and 6 bases had no gene match. This CDR3 has 16 residues.

The chain has TRBV5-1 and TRBJ2-7; TRBD2 matches at 13 bases. CDR3 size: 17 residues. Looked up from germline, CDR1 is SGHRS and CDR2 is YFSETQ. V lost 1 base, J lost 1 base, and 5 bases stayed unmatched. CDR3 amino acids: CASSLPGLAGFSYEQYF. The CDR3 DNA reads as TGCGCCAGCAGCTTGCCGGGACTAGCGGGATTTTCCTACGAGCAGTACTTC.

The chain uses TRBV6-1 and TRBJ1-5, with D perhaps TRBD1 (5 bases). Germline CDR1 is MNHNS and CDR2 is SASEGT. Trimming pared 2 bases from V and 3 bases from J, leaving 14 bases between. CDR3 length: 16 amino acids. The CDR3 DNA reads TGTGCCAGCAGTGAATTGGGCCCAGGGATCAATCAGCCCCAGCATTTT. Translation: CASSELGPGINQPQHF.

The V call is TRBV2, the J call TRBJ1-5; a possible D gene is TRBD1 (5 bases). This CDR3 spans 18 amino acids. The V end was cut by 1 base, the J end by 2 bases, with 18 bases between. CDR1 is SNHLY and CDR2 is FYNNEI in the germline V gene. CDR3: CASSEGVGQGWRNQPQHF. As DNA, the CDR3 is TGTGCCAGCAGTGAAGGGGTGGGGCAGGGTTGGCGCAATCAGCCCCAGCATTTT.

The chain has TRBV5-1 and TRBJ1-5; possibly TRBD1 for D (5 bases). This CDR3 region has 14 residues. Germline-derived CDR1 and CDR2 are SGHRS and YFSETQ. Trimming left V 4 bases short and J 7 bases short, with 15 bases between. CDR3 region: CASSPAGGGQPQHF. The CDR3 DNA follows: TGCGCCAGCAGCCCCGCCGGGGGTGGGCAGCCCCAGCATTTT.

The V gene is TRBV6-1, the J gene TRBJ2-3; TRBD2 agrees at 12 bases. The CDR3 loop spans 14 amino acids. CDR1 is MNHNS and CDR2 is SASEGT in the germline V gene. Trimming cost V 8 bases and J 5 bases; bases outside gene matches: 5. DNA for the CDR3: TGTGCCAGCGCACTAGCGGGAGGCGTAGATACGCAGTATTTT. It is translated as CASALAGGVDTQYF.

V usage is TRBV14 and J usage is TRBJ1-6, with 9 bases lining up with TRBD1. There are 14 residues in the CDR3. Germline trimming cut 6 bases from V and 9 bases from J; bases unmatched to any gene: 6. Germline values: CDR1 SGHDN, CDR2 FVKESK. The CDR3 reads CASRQGQGISPLHF. Written as DNA, the CDR3 is TGTGCCAGCAGACAGGGACAGGGAATTTCACCCCTCCACTTT.

The chain carries TRBV29-1 and TRBJ2-3; D ambiguous. This CDR3 is 13 amino acids long. V lost 5 bases, J lost 6 bases, and 15 bases lay in between. Germline CDR1 reads SQVTM; CDR2 reads ANQGSEA. This CDR3 is CSVSTRVVDTQYF. CDR3 nucleotide sequence: TGCAGCGTTAGTACCCGCGTAGTGGATACGCAGTATTTT.

This chain connects TRBV12-5 to TRBJ2-7, with D maybe TRBD1 (5 bases). V was cut by 7 bases and J by 2 bases, with 18 bases left in between. CDR1 is LGHNT, CDR2 FRNRAP, per germline. The CDR3 has 15 residues. CDR3 protein: CASAPFTDSPYEQYF. The CDR3 DNA is TGTGCTAGTGCGCCCTTTACTGACAGCCCCTACGAGCAGTACTTC.

This clone was counted once. The gene calls are TRBV27 and TRBJ2-1; D perhaps matches TRBD2 (6 bases). The V end lost 11 bases, the J end lost 10 bases, and 24 bases lay between the germline ends. In germline, CDR1 is MNHEY, CDR2 SMNVEV (reference sequence). The CDR3 is 14 amino acids. CDR3 protein: CAARVAASAAEQFF. The CDR3 DNA sequence: TGTGCCGCCCGCGTAGCGGCTTCAGCCGCGGAGCAGTTCTTC.

V usage is TRBV7-9 and J usage is TRBJ2-7; 9 nucleotides align to TRBD1. There are 16 residues in the CDR3. CDR1 SEHNR and CDR2 FQNEAQ come from the germline V gene (reference sequence). The V and J ends lost 4 bases and 0 bases, in that order; junction bases with no gene match: 7. The CDR3 DNA reads as TGTGCCAGCAGCTCGAAGGGACAGGGCCTCTCCTACGAGCAGTACTTC. This codes for CASSSKGQGLSYEQYF.

This chain connects TRBV6-5 to TRBJ2-2, with D tentatively TRBD2 (6 bases). This CDR3 has 16 amino acids. V lost 1 base to trimming and J lost 1 base, with 10 bases between them. Germline lookup yields CDR1 MNHEY and CDR2 SVGAGI. CDR3 loop: CASSYWGTGNTGELFF. CDR3 DNA: TGTGCCAGCAGTTACTGGGGGACTGGGAACACCGGGGAGCTGTTTTTT.

The chain combines TRBV9 with TRBJ2-2; TRBD2 might be the D (6 bases). V was clipped by 4 bases and J by 2 bases, with 18 bases between them. Per the germline V gene, CDR1 is SGDLS and CDR2 is YYNGEE. This CDR3 spans 17 amino acids. Here the CDR3 reads CASSQIHGTLNTGELFF. The DNA for the CDR3 is TGTGCCAGCAGCCAAATTCATGGGACTCTCAACACCGGGGAGCTGTTTTTT.

The chain is built from TRBV6-1 and TRBJ2-1, with TRBD1 identical over 7 bases. Germline V lookup: CDR1 MNHNS, CDR2 SASEGT. J was trimmed by 7 bases and V by 5 bases; bases with no gene match: 8. The CDR3 extends over 14 amino acids. The CDR3 DNA reads as TGTGCCAGCAGTATACAGGGGTTGGGGAATGAGCAGTTCTTC. It yields the protein CASSIQGLGNEQFF.

This clone has only one observation. In nucleotides, the CDR3 is TGCGCCAGCAGCTTGAGCGGAGACACCGGGGAGCTGTTTTTT. It encodes CASSLSGDTGELFF. The chain combines TRBV5-1 with TRBJ2-2; D perhaps matches TRBD2 (5 bases). The CDR3 sequence is 14 residues long. Germline assignment: CDR1 SGHRS and CDR2 YFSETQ. The V end lost 1 base, the J end lost 3 bases, and 7 bases lay between the germline ends.

The rearrangement joins TRBV18 to TRBJ1-5; 7 bases match TRBD1. The CDR3 spans 17 residues. Germline trimming cut 6 bases from V and 0 bases from J; bases unmatched to any gene: 11. From germline, CDR1 is KGHSH and CDR2 LQKENI. CDR3 sequence reads: CASSHLGGQNSNQPQHF. The CDR3 bases are TGTGCCAGCTCTCACCTAGGGGGACAGAATAGCAATCAGCCCCAGCATTTT. The complete variable domain, with remaining parts taken from reference TRBV18 and TRBJ1-5, reads NAGVMQNPRHLVRRRGQEARLRCSPMKGHSHVYWYRQLPEEGLKFMVYLQKENIIDESGMPKERFSAEFPKEGPSILRIQQVVRGDSAAYFCASSHLGGQNSNQPQHFGDGTRLSIL.

This rearrangement joins TRBV6-4 to TRBJ2-1; 10 nucleotides align to TRBD2. Unmatched junction bases numbered 6, after V lost 4 bases and J lost 0 bases. Germline CDR1 MRHNA, CDR2 SNTAGT. The CDR3 has 17 residues. CDR3 sequence reads: CASSATLAGSSYNEQFF. The CDR3 DNA is TGTGCCAGCAGTGCAACACTAGCGGGGAGCTCCTACAATGAGCAGTTCTTC.

The chain is built from TRBV11-2 and TRBJ1-2; 10 nucleotides line up with TRBD1. CDR3 size: 16 residues. The V and J ends lost 5 bases and 4 bases, in that order; junction bases with no gene match: 10. Germline CDR1 reads SGHAT; CDR2 reads FQNNGV. The CDR3 sequence: CASSPKTGQGPYGYTF. For the CDR3, the DNA is TGTGCCAGCAGCCCCAAGACGGGACAGGGGCCCTATGGCTACACCTTC.

The chain employs TRBV11-2 and TRBJ2-7; 7 bases match TRBD1. CDR1 is SGHAT, CDR2 FQNNGV, per germline. This CDR3 contains 15 residues. Trimming took 5 bases from V and 4 from J; bases not matched to a gene: 11. In DNA, the CDR3 is TGTGCCAGCAGCCAGTTAAGGGACAGAGCTTACGAGCAGTACTTC. Its protein is CASSQLRDRAYEQYF.